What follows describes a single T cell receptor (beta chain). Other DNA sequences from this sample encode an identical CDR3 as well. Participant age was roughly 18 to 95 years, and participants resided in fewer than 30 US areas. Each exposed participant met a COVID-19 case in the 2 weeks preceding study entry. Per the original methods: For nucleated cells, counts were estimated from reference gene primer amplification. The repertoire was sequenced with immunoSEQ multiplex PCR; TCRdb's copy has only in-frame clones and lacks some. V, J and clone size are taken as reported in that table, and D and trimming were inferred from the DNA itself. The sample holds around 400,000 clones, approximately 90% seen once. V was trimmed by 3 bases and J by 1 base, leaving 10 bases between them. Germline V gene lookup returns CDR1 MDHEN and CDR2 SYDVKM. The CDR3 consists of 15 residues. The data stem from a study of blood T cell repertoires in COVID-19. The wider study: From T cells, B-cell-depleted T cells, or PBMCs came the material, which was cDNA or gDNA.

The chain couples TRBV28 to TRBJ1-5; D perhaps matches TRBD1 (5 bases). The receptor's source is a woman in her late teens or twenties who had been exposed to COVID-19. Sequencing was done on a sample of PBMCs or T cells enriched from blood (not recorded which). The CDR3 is CASSLKGASNQPQHF. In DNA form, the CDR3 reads TGTGCCAGCAGTTTGAAAGGGGCGAGCAATCAGCCCCAGCATTTT.